This T cell receptor beta chain was recovered during a study of blood T cell repertoires in COVID-19. Study context: COVID-19 samples, acute and convalescent, were from the United States, Italy and Spain.

Method: immunoSEQ multiplex PCR; TCRdb's copy keeps in-frame clones and lacks some. Of 250,000 to 300,000 clones listed, about 89% were seen once; the top ten hold under 15%. The CDR3 is made up of 14 amino acids. From germline, CDR1 is SGDLS and CDR2 YYNGEE. Between the trimmed V and J ends, which lost 4 bases and 2 bases, there was a span of 12 bases. Sequenced sample: peripheral blood. The gene calls are TRBV9 and TRBJ2-5; D might be TRBD2 (5 bases). The sequence derives from a woman aged 55-70 years with acute or convalescent COVID-19. The CDR3 loop is CASSPPGKQETQYF. DNA of the CDR3: TGTGCCAGCAGCCCCCCGGGGAAACAAGAGACCCAGTACTTC. The full variable domain, its missing parts supplied by reference TRBV9 and TRBJ2-5, is DSGVTQTPKHLITATGQRVTLRCSPRSGDLSVYWYQQSLDQGLQFLIQYYNGEERAKGNILERFSAQQFPDLHSELNLSSLELGDSALYFCASSPPGKQETQYFGPGTRLLVL.